This entry describes one T cell receptor beta chain. The antigen remains undetermined. The data belong to a study of blood T cells in healthy people across ages. The J segment lost 3 bases and the V segment lost 7 bases, leaving 5 bases of the junction unmatched. The germline CDR1 and CDR2 sequences are SEHNR and FQNEAQ (reference sequence). This CDR3 spans 16 amino acids. Sample-barcoded 5' priming and a J-beta primer mix drove a second PCR of roughly 6 to 12 cycles. Each cDNA molecule, via a template-switch adaptor with 12 random nucleotides, was tagged. Individual samples furnished no less than 2.5 million CDR3-containing paired-end reads apiece. TCRdb redid the calling of the 5' RACE reads with MiXCR, one entry per CDR3 protein. The table lists around 1,000,000 distinct CDR3 sequences, 35% to 45% of them singletons. Isolated per sample were at least 6 million PBMCs. Study-level points and caveats: As naive T cell percentage varied, TCR beta diversity correlated strongly with it.

The sequence was obtained from a man aged 18 to 29 in good health. V is TRBV7-9 and J is TRBJ2-3, with TRBD2 matching over 15 bases. Sequencing used blood. CDR3 sequence (DNA): TGTGCCAGCACTGGACTAGCGGGGGGGCTGACAGATACGCAGTATTTT. Translation gives CASTGLAGGLTDTQYF.